The 6 T cell receptor beta chains given below trace back to one sample, sequenced in a study of a mutant IDH1 vaccine in newly diagnosed glioma. Time point in this sample: week 47, end of study. Doses of 300 ug of mutant IDH1 20-mer peptide were given with topical imiquimod. Using immunoSEQ multiplex PCR, the repertoire was profiled, and TCRdb retains in-frame clones only, with some absent. The data hold around 30,000 clones, with about four fifths observed a single time. These receptors are not linked to any known antigen. The sample here was PBMCs, taken from a glioma patient whose treatment included an IDH1 peptide vaccine. The receptors were sampled from a man aged 25-40 years with glioma.

The gene calls are TRBV5-4 and TRBJ2-6, with D perhaps TRBD1 (6 bases). The CDR3 runs 15 residues. Trimming left V 4 bases short and J 0 bases short, with 8 bases between. The germline gives CDR1 SGHNT, CDR2 YYREEE (reference sequence). CDR3 nucleotide sequence: TGTGCCAGCAGCCCGGGACACTCTGGGGCCAACGTCCTGACTTTC. It specifies CASSPGHSGANVLTF.

The chain uses TRBV4-3 and TRBJ2-6; D is possibly TRBD1 (5 bases). V lost 4 bases, J lost 4 bases, and 11 bases lay in between. Germline CDR1 LGHNA, CDR2 YSLEER. The CDR3 sequence is 15 residues long. CDR3 nucleotides: TGCGCCAGCAGCCGGTCCAGGGCCGGGGCCAACGTCCTGACTTTC. It encodes CASSRSRAGANVLTF.

The chain uses TRBV27 and TRBJ1-1; D gene unclear. The germline V gene has CDR1 MNHEY and CDR2 SMNVEV (reference sequence). The CDR3 length is 14 residues. Trimming pared 1 base from V and 1 base from J, leaving 7 bases between. The CDR3 loop reads CASSLWESNTEAFF. For the CDR3, the DNA is TGTGCCAGCAGTTTATGGGAGTCGAACACTGAAGCTTTCTTT.

The chain is built from TRBV30 and TRBJ1-6; no clear D. This CDR3 spans 14 amino acids. CDR1 is GTSNPN, CDR2 SVGIG, per germline (reference sequence). Trimming shortened V by 2 bases and J by 4 bases, and 9 bases separated the two germline ends. Here the CDR3 reads CAWSNQRYNSPLHF. CDR3 nucleotide sequence: TGTGCCTGGAGTAACCAAAGATATAATTCACCCCTCCACTTT.

The rearrangement uses TRBV4-3 and TRBJ2-2; D is unresolved. V was trimmed by 1 base and J by 6 bases, leaving 6 bases between them. The CDR3 length is 13 residues. From germline, CDR1 is LGHNA and CDR2 YSLEER. This CDR3 is CASSQARPGELFF. The CDR3 DNA reads as TGCGCCAGCAGCCAAGCTAGGCCCGGGGAGCTGTTTTTT.

The chain combines TRBV14 with TRBJ2-7; the D gene is possibly TRBD2 (5 bases). The V gene's germline CDR1 is SGHDN and CDR2 FVKESK. Between the trimmed V and J ends, which lost 6 bases and 0 bases, there was a span of 9 bases. This CDR3 has 13 residues. The CDR3 spells CASRPLDSYEQYF. The CDR3 DNA sequence: TGTGCCAGCAGGCCACTAGACTCCTACGAGCAGTACTTC.